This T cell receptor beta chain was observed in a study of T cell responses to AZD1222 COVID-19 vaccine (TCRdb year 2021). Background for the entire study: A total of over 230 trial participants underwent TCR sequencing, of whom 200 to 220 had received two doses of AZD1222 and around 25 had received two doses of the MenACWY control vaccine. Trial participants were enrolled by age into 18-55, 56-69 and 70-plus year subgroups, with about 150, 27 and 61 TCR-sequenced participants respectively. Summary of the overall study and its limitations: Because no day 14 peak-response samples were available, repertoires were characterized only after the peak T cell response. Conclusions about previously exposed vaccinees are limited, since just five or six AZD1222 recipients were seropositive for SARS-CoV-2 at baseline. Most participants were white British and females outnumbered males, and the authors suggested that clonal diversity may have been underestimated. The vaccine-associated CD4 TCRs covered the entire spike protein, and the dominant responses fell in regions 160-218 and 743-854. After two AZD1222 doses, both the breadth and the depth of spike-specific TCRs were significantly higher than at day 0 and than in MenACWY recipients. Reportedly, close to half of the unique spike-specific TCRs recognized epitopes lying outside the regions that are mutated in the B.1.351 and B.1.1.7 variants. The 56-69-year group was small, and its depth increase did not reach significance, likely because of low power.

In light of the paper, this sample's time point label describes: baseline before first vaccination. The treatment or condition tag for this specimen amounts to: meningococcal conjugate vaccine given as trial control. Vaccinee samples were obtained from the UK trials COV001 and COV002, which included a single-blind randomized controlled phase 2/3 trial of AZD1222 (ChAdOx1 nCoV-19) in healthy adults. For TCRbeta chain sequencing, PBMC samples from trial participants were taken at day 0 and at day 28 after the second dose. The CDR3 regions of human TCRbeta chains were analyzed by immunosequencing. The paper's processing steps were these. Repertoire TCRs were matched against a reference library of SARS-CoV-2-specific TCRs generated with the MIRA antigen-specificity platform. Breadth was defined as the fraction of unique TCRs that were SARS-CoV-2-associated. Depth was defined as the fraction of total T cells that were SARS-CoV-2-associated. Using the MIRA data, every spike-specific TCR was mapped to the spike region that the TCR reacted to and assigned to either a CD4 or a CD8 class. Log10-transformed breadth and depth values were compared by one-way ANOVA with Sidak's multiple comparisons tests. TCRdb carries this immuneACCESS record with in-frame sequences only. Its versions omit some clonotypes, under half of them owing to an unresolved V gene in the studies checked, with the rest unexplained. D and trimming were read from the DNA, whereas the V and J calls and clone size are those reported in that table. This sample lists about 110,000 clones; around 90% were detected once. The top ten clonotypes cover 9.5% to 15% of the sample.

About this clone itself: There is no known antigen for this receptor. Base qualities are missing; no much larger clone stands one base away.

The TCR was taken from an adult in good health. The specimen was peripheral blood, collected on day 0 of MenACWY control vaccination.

The bases read TGTGCTAGTGCGGAGACTAGCGGGAGGATAGGAAGGTCCTACAATGAGCAGTTCTTC. It encodes CASAETSGRIGRSYNEQFF. The chain uses TRBV12-5 and TRBJ2-1, with 13 bases in between that match TRBD2. The cysteine opens and the phenylalanine closes a CDR3 of 19 amino acids. The retained sequence is limited to the CDR3, 57 bases, with the frame set at the first base. Based on the germline V gene, the CDR1 and CDR2 sequences are LGHNT and FRNRAP. Germline trimming: 7 bases from V, 1 base from J; junction bases outside gene matches: 13. With the rest looked up from the reference TRBV12-5 and TRBJ2-1 genes rather than sequenced, the full variable domain is DARVTQTPRHKVTEMGQEVTMRCQPILGHNTVFWYRQTMMQGLELLAYFRNRAPLDDSGMPKDRFSAEMPDATLATLKIQPSEPRDSAVYFCASAETSGRIGRSYNEQFFGPGTRLTVL.